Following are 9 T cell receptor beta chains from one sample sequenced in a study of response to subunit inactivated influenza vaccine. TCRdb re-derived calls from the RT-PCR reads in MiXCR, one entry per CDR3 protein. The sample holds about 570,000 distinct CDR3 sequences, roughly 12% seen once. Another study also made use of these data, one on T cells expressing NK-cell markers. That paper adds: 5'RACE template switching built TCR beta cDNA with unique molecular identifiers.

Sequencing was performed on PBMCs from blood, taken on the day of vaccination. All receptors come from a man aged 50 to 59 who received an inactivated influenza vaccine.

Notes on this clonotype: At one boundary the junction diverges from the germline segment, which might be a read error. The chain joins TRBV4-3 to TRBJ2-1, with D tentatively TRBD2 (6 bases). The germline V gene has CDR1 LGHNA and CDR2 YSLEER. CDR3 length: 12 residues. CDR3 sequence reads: CASSQDGGYGIF. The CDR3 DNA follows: TGCGCCAGCAGCCAAGATGGGGGGTACGGGATCTTC.

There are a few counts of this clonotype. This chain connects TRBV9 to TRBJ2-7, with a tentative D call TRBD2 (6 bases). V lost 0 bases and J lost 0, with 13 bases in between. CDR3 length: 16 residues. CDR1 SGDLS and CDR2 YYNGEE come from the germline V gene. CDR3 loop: CASSVGGPGLSYEQYF. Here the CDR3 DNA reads TGTGCCAGCAGCGTAGGGGGCCCGGGACTCTCCTACGAGCAGTACTTC.

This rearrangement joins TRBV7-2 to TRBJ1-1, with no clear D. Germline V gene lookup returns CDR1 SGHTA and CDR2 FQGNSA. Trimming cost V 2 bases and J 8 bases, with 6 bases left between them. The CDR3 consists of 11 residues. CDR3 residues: CASSLRREAFF. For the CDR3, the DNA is TGTGCCAGCAGCTTAAGGAGGGAAGCTTTCTTT.

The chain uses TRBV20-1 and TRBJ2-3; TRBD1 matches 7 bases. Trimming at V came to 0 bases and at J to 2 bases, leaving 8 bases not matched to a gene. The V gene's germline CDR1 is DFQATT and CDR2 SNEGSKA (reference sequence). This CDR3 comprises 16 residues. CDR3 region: CSARDAETGNTDTQYF. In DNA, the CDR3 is TGCAGTGCTAGAGACGCCGAGACAGGGAACACAGATACGCAGTATTTT.

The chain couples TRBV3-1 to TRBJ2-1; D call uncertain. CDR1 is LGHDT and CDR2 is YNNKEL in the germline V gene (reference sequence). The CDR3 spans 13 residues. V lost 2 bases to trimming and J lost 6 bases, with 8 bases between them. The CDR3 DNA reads TGTGCCAGCAGCCAACCGGTCGGCAATGAGCAGTTCTTC. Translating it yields CASSQPVGNEQFF.

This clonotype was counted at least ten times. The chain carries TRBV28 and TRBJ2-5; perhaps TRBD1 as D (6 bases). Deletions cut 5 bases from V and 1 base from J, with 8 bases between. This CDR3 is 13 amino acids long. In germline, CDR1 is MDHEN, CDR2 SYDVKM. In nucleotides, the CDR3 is TGTGCCAGCAGTGGACAGATCCAAGAGACCCAGTACTTC. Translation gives CASSGQIQETQYF.

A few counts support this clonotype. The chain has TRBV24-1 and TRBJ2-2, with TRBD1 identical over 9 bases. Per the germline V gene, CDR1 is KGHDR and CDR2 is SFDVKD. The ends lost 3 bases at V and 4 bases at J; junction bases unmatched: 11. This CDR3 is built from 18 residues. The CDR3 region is CATSDGGFGQGSTGELFF. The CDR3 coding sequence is TGTGCCACCAGTGATGGGGGCTTCGGACAGGGGAGCACCGGGGAGCTGTTTTTT.

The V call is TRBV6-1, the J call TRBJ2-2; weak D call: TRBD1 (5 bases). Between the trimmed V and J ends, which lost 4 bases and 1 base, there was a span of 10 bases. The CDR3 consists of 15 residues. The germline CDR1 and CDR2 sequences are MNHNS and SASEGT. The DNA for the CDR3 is TGTGCCAGCAGTGGTCTTAGGGGGAACACCGGGGAGCTGTTTTTT. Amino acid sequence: CASSGLRGNTGELFF.

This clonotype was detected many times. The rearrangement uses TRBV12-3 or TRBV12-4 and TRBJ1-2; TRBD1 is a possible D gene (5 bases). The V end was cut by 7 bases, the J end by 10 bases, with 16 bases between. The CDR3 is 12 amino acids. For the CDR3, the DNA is TGTGCCAGCACCATAGTCAGGGCTTCCTACACCTTC. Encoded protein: CASTIVRASYTF.